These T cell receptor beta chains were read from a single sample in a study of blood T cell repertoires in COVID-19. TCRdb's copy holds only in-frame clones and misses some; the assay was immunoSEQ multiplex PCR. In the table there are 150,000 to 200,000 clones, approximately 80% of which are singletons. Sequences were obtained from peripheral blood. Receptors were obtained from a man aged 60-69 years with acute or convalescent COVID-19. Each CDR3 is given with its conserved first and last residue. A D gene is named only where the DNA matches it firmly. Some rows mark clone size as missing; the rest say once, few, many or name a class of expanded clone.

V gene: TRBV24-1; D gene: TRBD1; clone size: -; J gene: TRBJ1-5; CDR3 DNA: TGTGCCACCAGAACCTTGAATCGGTGTTCGACAGGGCATCAGCCCCAGCATTTT; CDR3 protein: CATRTLNRCSTGHQPQHF
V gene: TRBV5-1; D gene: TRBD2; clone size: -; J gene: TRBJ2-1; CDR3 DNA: TGCGCCAGCAGCAACGGACTAGCGGGACTATTGTACAATGAGCAGTTCTTC; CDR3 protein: CASSNGLAGLLYNEQFF
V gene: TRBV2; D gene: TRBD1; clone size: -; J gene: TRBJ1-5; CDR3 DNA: TGTGCCAGCAGAGGGGACAGGGGCGCGTTTCAGCCCCAGCATTTT; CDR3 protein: CASRGDRGAFQPQHF
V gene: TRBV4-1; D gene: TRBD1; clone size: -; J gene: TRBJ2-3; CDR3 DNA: TGCGCCAGCAGCCCCCGGCCCCCCGGGACAGGGGGCAGGGATACGCAGTATTTT; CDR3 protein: CASSPRPPGTGGRDTQYF
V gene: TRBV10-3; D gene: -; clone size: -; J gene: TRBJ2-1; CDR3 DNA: TGTGCCATCGGTAGTAGCTACAATGAGCAGTTCTTC; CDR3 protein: CAIGSSYNEQFF
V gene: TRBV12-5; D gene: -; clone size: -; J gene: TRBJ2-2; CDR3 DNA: TGTGCTAGTGGTCCCCGAAGCTACAGGACGGGGAACACCGGGGAGCTGTTTTTT; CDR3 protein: CASGPRSYRTGNTGELFF
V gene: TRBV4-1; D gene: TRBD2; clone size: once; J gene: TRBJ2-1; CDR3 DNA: TGCGCCAGCAGCCAAGAATTTGTGACTAGCGGGAGTAATGAGCAGTTCTTC; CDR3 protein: CASSQEFVTSGSNEQFF
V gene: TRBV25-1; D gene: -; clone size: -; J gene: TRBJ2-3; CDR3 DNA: TGTGCCAGCAGTGAATATCGGGGAAACACAGATACGCAGTATTTT; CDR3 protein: CASSEYRGNTDTQYF
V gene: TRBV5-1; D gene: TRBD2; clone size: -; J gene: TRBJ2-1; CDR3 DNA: TGCGCCAGCAGTTGGGACCCGGGAGGCTCCTACAATGAGCAGTTCTTC; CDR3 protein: CASSWDPGGSYNEQFF
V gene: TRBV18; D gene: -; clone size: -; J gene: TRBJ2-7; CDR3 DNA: TGTGCCAGCTCAATCCGGGCACAGGGATTCTACGAGCAGTACTTC; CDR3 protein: CASSIRAQGFYEQYF
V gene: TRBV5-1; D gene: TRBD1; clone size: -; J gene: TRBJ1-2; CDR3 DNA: TGCGCCAGCAGCTCCCCTCCGGGACAGGGACACTATGGCTACACCTTC; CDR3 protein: CASSSPPGQGHYGYTF
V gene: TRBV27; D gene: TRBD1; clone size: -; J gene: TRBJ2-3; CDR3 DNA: TGTGCCAGCAGTTTGCAGGGGGCGCGGGATACGCAGTATTTT; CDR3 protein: CASSLQGARDTQYF
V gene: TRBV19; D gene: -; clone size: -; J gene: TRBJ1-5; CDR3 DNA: TGTGCCAGTAGAGTGACAGGAGTAAGCAATCAGCCCCAGCATTTT; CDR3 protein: CASRVTGVSNQPQHF
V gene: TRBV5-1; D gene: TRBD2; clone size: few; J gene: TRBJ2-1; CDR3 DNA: TGCGCCAGCAGAACTAGCGGGAGTACCTACAATGAGCAGTTCTTC; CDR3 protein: CASRTSGSTYNEQFF
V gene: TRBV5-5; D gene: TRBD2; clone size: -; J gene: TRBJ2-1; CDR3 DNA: TGTGCCAGCAGCTTGGGGGCTAGCGGGGGGGCCGGGGTACGAAACAATGAGCAGTTCTTC; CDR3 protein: CASSLGASGGAGVRNNEQFF
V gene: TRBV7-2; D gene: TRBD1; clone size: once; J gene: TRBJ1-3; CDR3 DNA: TGTGCCAGCAGCCCCCGGACAGGGGGCATTGGAAACACCATATATTTT; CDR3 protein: CASSPRTGGIGNTIYF
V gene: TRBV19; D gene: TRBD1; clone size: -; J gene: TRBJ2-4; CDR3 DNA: TGTGCCAGCTCTTCGGGACAGGAGGGAAACATTCAGTACTTC; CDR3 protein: CASSSGQEGNIQYF
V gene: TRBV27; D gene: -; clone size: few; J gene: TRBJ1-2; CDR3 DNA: TGTGCCAGCAGTTTAGGGGCAGGGTTGGGCTACACCTTC; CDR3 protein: CASSLGAGLGYTF
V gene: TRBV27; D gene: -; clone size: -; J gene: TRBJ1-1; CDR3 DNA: TGTGCCAGCAGGGGGGCGAGAGGGGGAGTCGCCACTGAAGCTTTCTTT; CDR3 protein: CASRGARGGVATEAFF
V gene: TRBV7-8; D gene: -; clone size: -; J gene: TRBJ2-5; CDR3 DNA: TGTGCCAGCAGCTTATTGGCAGGCCAAGAGACCCAGTACTTC; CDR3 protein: CASSLLAGQETQYF